This TCR beta chain was sequenced for a study of technical replicates of blood from four donors. Here immunoSEQ multiplex PCR was the method, and the copy in TCRdb shows in-frame clones only, minus some. The sample yields tens of thousands of clones, just over 90% seen once. The CDR3 is 12 amino acids. Germline lookup yields CDR1 GTSNPN and CDR2 SVGIG (reference sequence). V was trimmed by 0 bases and J by 7 bases, leaving 4 bases between them. The chain couples TRBV30 to TRBJ1-6; D ambiguous. The sample comprised T cells isolated from PBMCs. The TCR originated in a human donor in good health. CDR3 amino acids: CAWSVRNSPLHF. The CDR3 DNA follows: TGTGCCTGGAGTGTACGGAATTCACCCCTCCACTTT. Combining the CDR3 with reference TRBV30 and TRBJ1-6 gives the whole variable domain SQTIHQWPATLVQPVGSPLSLECTVEGTSNPNLYWYRQAAGRGLQLLFYSVGIGQISSEVPQNLSASRPQDRQFILSSKKLLLSDSGFYLCAWSVRNSPLHFGNGTRLTVT.